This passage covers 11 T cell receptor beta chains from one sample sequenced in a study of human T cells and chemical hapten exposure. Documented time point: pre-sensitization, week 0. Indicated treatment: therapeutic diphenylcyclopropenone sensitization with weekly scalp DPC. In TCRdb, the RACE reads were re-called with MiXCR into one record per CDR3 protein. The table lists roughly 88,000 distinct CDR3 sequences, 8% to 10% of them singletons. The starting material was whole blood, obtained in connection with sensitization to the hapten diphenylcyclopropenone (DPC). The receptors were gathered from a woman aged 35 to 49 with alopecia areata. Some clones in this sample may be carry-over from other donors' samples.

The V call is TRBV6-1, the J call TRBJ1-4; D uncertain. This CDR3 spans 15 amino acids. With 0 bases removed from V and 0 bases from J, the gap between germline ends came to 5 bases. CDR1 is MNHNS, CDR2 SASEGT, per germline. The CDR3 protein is CASSEAGTTNEKLFF. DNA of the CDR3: TGTGCCAGCAGTGAAGCGGGGACAACTAATGAAAAACTGTTTTTT.

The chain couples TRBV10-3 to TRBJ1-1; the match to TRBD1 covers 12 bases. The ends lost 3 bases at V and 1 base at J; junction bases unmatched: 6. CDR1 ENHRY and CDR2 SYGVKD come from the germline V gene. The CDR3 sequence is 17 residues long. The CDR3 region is CAISDPGQGAGNTEAFF. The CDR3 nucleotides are TGTGCCATCAGTGACCCGGGACAGGGGGCTGGGAACACTGAAGCTTTCTTT.

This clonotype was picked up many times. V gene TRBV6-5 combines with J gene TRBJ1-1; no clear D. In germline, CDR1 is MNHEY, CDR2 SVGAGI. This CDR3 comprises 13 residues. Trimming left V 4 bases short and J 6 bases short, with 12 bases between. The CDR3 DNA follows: TGTGCCAGCAGTTCTCCCCTTGGAGCTGAAGCTTTCTTT. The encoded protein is CASSSPLGAEAFF.

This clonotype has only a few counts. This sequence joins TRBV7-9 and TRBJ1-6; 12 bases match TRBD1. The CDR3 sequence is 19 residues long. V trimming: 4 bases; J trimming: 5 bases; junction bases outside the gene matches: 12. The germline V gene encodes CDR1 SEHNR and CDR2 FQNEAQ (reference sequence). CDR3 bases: TGTGCCAGCAGCTCCCCCCGGGACAGGGGGCTCTGGGATAATTCACCCCTCCACTTT. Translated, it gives CASSSPRDRGLWDNSPLHF.

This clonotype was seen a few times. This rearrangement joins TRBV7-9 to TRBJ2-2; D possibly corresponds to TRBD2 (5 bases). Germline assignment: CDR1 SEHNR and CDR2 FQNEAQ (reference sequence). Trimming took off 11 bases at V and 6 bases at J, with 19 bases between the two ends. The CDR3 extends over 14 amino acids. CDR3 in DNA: TGTGCCTGGGAAGAGAGCGGAAACCCCGGGGAGCTGTTTTTT. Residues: CAWEESGNPGELFF.

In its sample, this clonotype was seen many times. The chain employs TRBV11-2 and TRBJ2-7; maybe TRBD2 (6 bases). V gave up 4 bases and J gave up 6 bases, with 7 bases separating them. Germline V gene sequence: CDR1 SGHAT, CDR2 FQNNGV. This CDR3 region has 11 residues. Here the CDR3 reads CASSYGGEQYF. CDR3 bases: TGTGCCAGCAGCTACGGGGGCGAGCAGTACTTC.

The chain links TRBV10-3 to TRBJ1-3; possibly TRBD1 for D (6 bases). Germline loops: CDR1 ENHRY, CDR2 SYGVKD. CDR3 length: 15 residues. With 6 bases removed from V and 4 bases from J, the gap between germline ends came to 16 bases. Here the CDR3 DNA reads TGTGCCATCAGGGAAAACAGGGATCCGGGAAACACCATATATTTT. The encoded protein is CAIRENRDPGNTIYF.

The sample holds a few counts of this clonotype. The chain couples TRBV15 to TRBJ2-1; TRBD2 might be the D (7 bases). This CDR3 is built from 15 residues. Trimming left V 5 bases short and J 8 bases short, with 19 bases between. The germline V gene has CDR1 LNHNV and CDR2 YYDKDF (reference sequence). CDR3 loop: CATSPGEGREDEQFF. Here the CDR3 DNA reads TGTGCCACCAGCCCAGGGGAGGGCCGGGAGGATGAGCAGTTCTTC.

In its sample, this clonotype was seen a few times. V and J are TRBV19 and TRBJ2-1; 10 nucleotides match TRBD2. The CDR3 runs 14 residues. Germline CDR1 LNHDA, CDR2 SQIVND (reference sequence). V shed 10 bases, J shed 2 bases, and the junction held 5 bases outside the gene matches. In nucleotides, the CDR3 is TGTGCCACCTTAGCGGGGGGTCCCTACAATGAGCAGTTCTTC. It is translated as CATLAGGPYNEQFF.

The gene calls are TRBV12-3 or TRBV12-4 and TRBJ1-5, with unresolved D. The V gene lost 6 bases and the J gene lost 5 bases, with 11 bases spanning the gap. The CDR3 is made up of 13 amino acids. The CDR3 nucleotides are TGTGCCAGCAGCTGGGGAGCCGATCAGCCCCAGCATTTT. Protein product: CASSWGADQPQHF.

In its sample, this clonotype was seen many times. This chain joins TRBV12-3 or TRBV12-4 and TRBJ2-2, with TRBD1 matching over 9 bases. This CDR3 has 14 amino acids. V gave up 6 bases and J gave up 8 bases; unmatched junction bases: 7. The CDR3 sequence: CASRITGGRGELFF. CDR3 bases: TGTGCCAGCAGGATAACAGGGGGCCGAGGGGAGCTGTTTTTT.